The source of this T cell receptor (beta chain) is a study of beta chain features in type 1 diabetes. Investigators reverse transcribed all isolated RNA, so they sequenced expressed TCRB transcripts. Sequencing used immunoSEQ multiplex PCR; TCRdb keeps in-frame clones, though not all of them. This table has fewer than 400,000 clones, around 9.7% appearing once. Study-level points and caveats: A greater similarity of naive, central memory and Treg TCRB repertoires was seen among patients than among healthy donors. All four CD4+ subsets of Type 1 diabetes patients contained TCRB CDR3s that were moderately but significantly shorter.

Trimming shortened V by 4 bases and J by 5 bases, and 8 bases separated the two germline ends. CDR1 MNHEY and CDR2 SVGAGI come from the germline V gene. This CDR3 is 12 amino acids long. This clone was detected many times. The antigen is undetermined. The sequencing input was central memory CD4+ T cells from blood. The TCR originated in a young man with type 1 diabetes. This rearrangement joins TRBV6-5 to TRBJ2-5, with D tentatively TRBD2 (6 bases). As DNA, the CDR3 is TGTGCCAGCAGTTCCAGCGGGGAGACCCAGTACTTC. Its protein product is CASSSSGETQYF.